This TCR beta chain was found in a study of blood T cell repertoires in COVID-19. Across the study: Material from acute and convalescent COVID-19 was sourced from the United States, Italy and Spain. From T cells, B-cell-depleted T cells, or PBMCs came the material, which was cDNA or gDNA.

The CDR3 runs to 15 residues. Trimming cost V 5 bases and J 2 bases; bases outside gene matches: 8. Germline V gene lookup returns CDR1 SGHNT and CDR2 YYREEE (reference sequence). In the authors' workflow: Counts of nucleated cells, estimated from reference gene primer amplification, were obtained. The repertoire was sequenced with immunoSEQ multiplex PCR; TCRdb's copy has only in-frame clones and lacks some. V, J and clone size were drawn from that table, and D and trimming were deduced from the DNA. The table has roughly 140,000 clones, 70% to 90% seen once. This clonotype originated in a man between 70 and 80 years old with acute or convalescent COVID-19. The chain uses TRBV5-4 and TRBJ2-3; 7 nucleotides match TRBD1. Source material: peripheral blood. CDR3 sequence (DNA): TGTGCCAGCAGTAGGACGACAGGGCTCACAGATACGCAGTATTTT. Its translation is CASSRTTGLTDTQYF.